The clone carrying this T cell receptor (beta chain) was observed a few times. What it binds is not known. TCRdb re-analysed the 5' RACE reads in MiXCR, keeping a single row per CDR3 protein. The sample has hundreds of thousands of distinct CDR3 sequences; under 9% are singletons. The source of the sample is a study of identical twins. General observations from the study: Analyses of zero insertions could, in part, be confounded by invariant MAIT and iNKT cells. Insertion counts were lower in abundant cord blood beta clonotypes, a trend that memory repertoires did not show. Its conclusions, products of cross-sectional statistical analysis, did not come from following the same donors.

The V and J ends lost 4 bases and 7 bases respectively, with 18 bases between them. Germline V gene data show CDR1 as KGHDR and CDR2 as SFDVKD. This CDR3 is built from 15 residues. Another study also made use of these data, one on yellow fever vaccine responses in identical twins.

The sequenced sample was PBMCs. This receptor was taken from a woman between 18 and 30 years old in good health. The chain recombines TRBV24-1 with TRBJ2-5, with a weak D call TRBD1 (6 bases). CDR3 nucleotide sequence: TGTGCCACCAGTGACCCCCCTACAGGGTTGTCGACCCAGTACTTC. Amino acids: CATSDPPTGLSTQYF.